A single sample is the source of the 26 T cell receptor beta chains below, sequenced in a study of T cell repertoires in cytomegalovirus infection. From the reads, TCRdb called clonotypes with MiXCR, one entry per CDR3 protein. The sample carries around 280,000 distinct CDR3 sequences, around 10% recorded once. The sequencing input was PBMCs. These receptors came from a human donor in good health (CMV status not recorded). Some clones in this sample may be carry-over from other donors' samples.

The rearrangement uses TRBV20-1 and TRBJ2-7, with D uncertain. Germline values: CDR1 DFQATT, CDR2 SNEGSKA (reference sequence). CDR3 length: 13 residues. Trimming left V 0 bases short and J 2 bases short, with 8 bases between. The CDR3 coding sequence is TGCAGTGCTAGAGATGGGAAGACCTACGAGCAGTACTTC. Amino acids: CSARDGKTYEQYF.

This clonotype was found many times. The gene calls are TRBV2 and TRBJ2-1, with unresolved D. The CDR3 has 12 amino acids. The germline V gene encodes CDR1 SNHLY and CDR2 FYNNEI. Trimming cost V 0 bases and J 5 bases, with 2 bases left between them. In DNA form, the CDR3 reads TGTGCCAGCAGTGAAGCGGACAATGAGCAGTTCTTC. Translating it yields CASSEADNEQFF.

This clonotype was counted many times. This sequence joins TRBV6-5 and TRBJ2-5, with 9 bases aligning to TRBD2. The V gene's germline CDR1 is MNHEY and CDR2 SVGAGI. J lost 5 bases, V lost 5 bases, and 3 bases had no gene match. The CDR3 is 13 residues long. The CDR3 DNA sequence: TGTGCCAGCAGTGGGCTAGCGGGGGAGACCCAGTACTTC. It yields the protein CASSGLAGETQYF.

In this sample, this clonotype turned up many times. The V and J genes are TRBV7-9 and TRBJ2-7; TRBD2 matches at 15 bases. The CDR3 runs 15 residues. Germline values: CDR1 SEHNR, CDR2 FQNEAQ (reference sequence). The junction had 3 bases not matched to a gene; V was cut back by 3 bases and J by 6 bases. CDR3 sequence: CASSFGLAGGAEQYF. The CDR3 DNA reads TGTGCCAGCAGCTTCGGACTAGCGGGGGGGGCCGAGCAGTACTTC.

This clonotype has a count of ten or more. The chain has TRBV25-1 and TRBJ2-7; TRBD1 agrees at 9 bases. The germline V gene encodes CDR1 MGHDK and CDR2 SYGVNS. The CDR3 sequence is 16 residues long. The junction had 8 bases not matched to a gene; V was cut back by 4 bases and J by 1 base. Here the CDR3 reads CASSAPRDRASYEQYF. Written as DNA, the CDR3 is TGTGCCAGCAGTGCCCCCCGGGACAGGGCTTCCTACGAGCAGTACTTC.

This clonotype appeared many times. One end of the junction varies from germline; a read error may be responsible. This chain connects TRBV19 to TRBJ1-5, with D possibly being TRBD1 (6 bases). Germline loops: CDR1 LNHDA, CDR2 SQIVND (reference sequence). The CDR3 is 15 amino acids. The CDR3 DNA reads as TGTGCCAGTAGCATAGGCAGGGGAGGGAATCAGCCCCAGCATTTT. This translates into CASSIGRGGNQPQHF.

In this sample, this clonotype turned up many times. The chain couples TRBV10-1 to TRBJ1-2, with a possible D match to TRBD1 (6 bases). This CDR3 is 13 amino acids long. Trimming took 6 bases from V and 6 from J, leaving 14 bases between them. Germline V gene lookup returns CDR1 WNHNN and CDR2 SYGVQD (reference sequence). This CDR3 reads CASSADRGDGYTF. CDR3 DNA sequence: TGCGCCAGCAGCGCGGACAGAGGAGATGGCTACACCTTC.

This clonotype was recorded many times. CDR3 nucleotide sequence: TGTGCCAGCATGTCGGTCACCTCCACAACTAATGAAAAACTGTTTTTT. Translation gives CASMSVTSTTNEKLFF. The rearrangement joins TRBV6-2 or TRBV6-3 to TRBJ1-4; D remains unclear. Germline-derived CDR1 and CDR2 are MNHEY and SVGEGT. Trimming removed 7 bases from V and 0 bases from J, with 15 bases in between. The CDR3 loop spans 16 amino acids.

The table lists this clonotype with a few counts. This chain joins TRBV20-1 and TRBJ2-4; TRBD1 matches 10 bases. Germline V gene data show CDR1 as DFQATT and CDR2 as SNEGSKA (reference sequence). V trimming: 6 bases; J trimming: 0 bases; junction bases outside the gene matches: 5. The CDR3 loop spans 15 amino acids. CDR3 sequence reads: CSALGQGLAKNIQYF. DNA for the CDR3: TGCAGTGCACTGGGACAGGGGCTAGCCAAAAACATTCAGTACTTC.

J is TRBJ1-2 and V is TRBV3-1; 8 bases align to TRBD1. V was pared by 5 bases and J by 9 bases, with 17 bases of the junction left unmatched. The CDR3 is 16 amino acids. Germline-derived CDR1 and CDR2 are LGHDT and YNNKEL (reference sequence). CDR3 protein: CASSSTGQAFHRSYTF. The CDR3 region has the DNA TGTGCCAGCAGCTCCACGGGACAGGCCTTCCACCGGAGCTACACCTTC.

There are many counts of this clonotype. The chain links TRBV7-4 to TRBJ2-3; 12 nucleotides agree with TRBD2. After removal of 4 bases from V and 4 bases from J, the junction contained 15 bases not matched to a gene. Germline V gene sequence: CDR1 SGHVT, CDR2 SQSDAQ. The CDR3 has 19 residues. As DNA, the CDR3 is TGTGCCAGCAGCTGTTCGTGGGGGTTGACTAGCGGGGGTCCAGATACGCAGTATTTT. Residues: CASSCSWGLTSGGPDTQYF. Full variable domain (rest looked up from reference TRBV7-4 and TRBJ2-3): GAGVSQSPRYKVAKRGRDVALRCDSISGHVTLYWYRQTLGQGSEVLTYSQSDAQRDKSGRPSGRFSAERPERSVSTLKIQRTEQGDSAVYLCASSCSWGLTSGGPDTQYFGPGTRLTVL.

The table lists this clonotype with many counts. V usage is TRBV5-1 and J usage is TRBJ2-3; D is unclear. CDR3 length: 14 residues. The germline CDR1 and CDR2 sequences are SGHRS and YFSETQ. The V end lost 1 base, the J end lost 4 bases, and 10 bases lay between the germline ends. The CDR3 protein is CASSLLATPDTQYF. CDR3 in DNA: TGCGCCAGCAGCTTGTTGGCGACTCCAGATACGCAGTATTTT. The whole variable domain, remainder taken from reference TRBV5-1 and TRBJ2-3, is KAGVTQTPRYLIKTRGQQVTLSCSPISGHRSVSWYQQTPGQGLQFLFEYFSETQRNKGNFPGRFSGRQFSNSRSEMNVSTLELGDSALYLCASSLLATPDTQYFGPGTRLTVL.

The gene calls are TRBV7-3 and TRBJ2-3, with 11 bases aligning to TRBD1. Germline CDR1 reads SGHTA; CDR2 reads FQGTGA. Trimming cost V 1 base and J 2 bases; bases outside gene matches: 2. The CDR3 sequence is 16 residues long. The CDR3 bases are TGTGCCAGCAGCTTAAGGGGACAGGGGGACACAGATACGCAGTATTTT. The encoded protein is CASSLRGQGDTDTQYF.

This clonotype was counted at least ten times. V gene TRBV6-8 combines with J gene TRBJ1-1; the D is unclear. Germline V gene data show CDR1 as MNHGY and CDR2 as SAAAGT. This CDR3 contains 15 residues. V lost 0 bases and J lost 1, with 9 bases in between. The CDR3: CASSYSYGWNTEAFF. In DNA, the CDR3 is TGTGCCAGCAGTTACTCGTACGGGTGGAACACTGAAGCTTTCTTT.

This clonotype was recorded many times. The gene calls are TRBV7-6 and TRBJ2-1, with 10 bases identical to TRBD2. The germline gives CDR1 SGHVS, CDR2 FNYEAQ. The CDR3 is made up of 15 amino acids. The V segment lost 6 bases and the J segment 6 bases; nucleotides outside the gene matches: 8. CDR3 nucleotide sequence: TGTGCCAGCAGACCGAGCGGGGGGGCGTCCAATGAGCAGTTCTTC. As protein: CASRPSGGASNEQFF.

This clonotype has more than one count but fewer than ten. V gene TRBV10-3 combines with J gene TRBJ2-7, with D possibly matching TRBD1 (5 bases). In germline, CDR1 is ENHRY, CDR2 SYGVKD. This CDR3 is built from 14 residues. V was clipped by 8 bases and J by 4 bases, with 18 bases between them. This chain's CDR3 is CAIEGAGNPYEQYF. DNA for the CDR3: TGTGCCATCGAAGGAGCAGGGAACCCTTACGAGCAGTACTTC.

V and J are TRBV27 and TRBJ2-1, with 7 bases that match TRBD1. Germline CDR1 is MNHEY and CDR2 is SMNVEV (reference sequence). V dropped 5 bases and J dropped 2; count of bases not matched to a gene: 12. The CDR3 length is 17 residues. CDR3 sequence reads: CASSPPDREAAYNEQFF. In nucleotides, the CDR3 is TGTGCCAGCAGTCCCCCAGACAGGGAAGCGGCCTACAATGAGCAGTTCTTC.

This clonotype has a count of ten or more. V gene TRBV6-2 or TRBV6-3 combines with J gene TRBJ1-2; no clear D gene. Germline CDR1 and CDR2: MNHEY and SVGEGT. V lost 7 bases and J 4 bases, leaving 10 bases between the germline ends. CDR3 length: 12 amino acids. The CDR3 nucleotides are TGTGCCAGCACCCTGACGGGCTATGGCTACACCTTC. Translated: CASTLTGYGYTF.

This clonotype has a count of ten or more. V usage is TRBV5-4 and J usage is TRBJ1-1; D might be TRBD1 (5 bases). V lost 4 bases, J lost 4 bases, and 17 bases lay in between. The CDR3 is 15 amino acids. CDR1 and CDR2 (germline): SGHNT, YYREEE (reference sequence). The CDR3 protein is CASSPQAGVSTEAFF. CDR3 nucleotide sequence: TGTGCCAGCAGCCCCCAAGCGGGGGTGAGCACTGAAGCTTTCTTT.

Ten or more counts support this clonotype. This chain links TRBV12-3 or TRBV12-4 with TRBJ2-1; D is unclear. CDR3 size: 15 residues. Between the trimmed V and J ends, which lost 4 bases and 1 base, there was a span of 11 bases. CDR3 DNA: TGTGCCAGCAGTTATCTTTCCGGGTCCTACAATGAGCAGTTCTTC. Translating it yields CASSYLSGSYNEQFF.

In its sample, this clonotype was seen many times. The genes are TRBV27 and TRBJ2-1; D remains unclear. The germline V gene encodes CDR1 MNHEY and CDR2 SMNVEV (reference sequence). Trimming removed 5 bases from V and 4 bases from J, with 12 bases in between. The CDR3 loop spans 14 amino acids. CDR3 amino acids: CASSPPGQYNEQFF. The CDR3 DNA follows: TGTGCCAGCAGTCCCCCGGGTCAATACAATGAGCAGTTCTTC.

The rearrangement links TRBV20-1 to TRBJ2-1; D possibly corresponds to TRBD1 (5 bases). The germline V gene has CDR1 DFQATT and CDR2 SNEGSKA (reference sequence). This CDR3 has 15 amino acids. CDR3 protein: CVVRQGAFTYNEQFF. CDR3 DNA: TGCGTGGTCAGGCAAGGGGCCTTCACCTACAATGAGCAGTTCTTC.

This clonotype was recorded many times. The CDR3 DNA reads as TGTGCCAGCAGCCAAGTTCAGGGGCAAGGTTATATTCAGTACTTC. It translates to CASSQVQGQGYIQYF. V gene TRBV4-2 combines with J gene TRBJ2-4; D may be TRBD1 (6 bases). Germline loops: CDR1 LGHNA, CDR2 YNFKEQ. The CDR3 spans 15 residues. The germline V and J ends were trimmed by 1 base and 10 bases, with 17 bases remaining between them.

As for this clonotype: Possible read error: a much larger clone is one base away. This chain uses TRBV6-1 with TRBJ1-2; D unclear. CDR1 is MNHNS and CDR2 is SASEGT in the germline V gene. This CDR3 spans 15 amino acids. CDR3 sequence reads: CATSEAVRSNYGYTF. Here the CDR3 DNA reads TGTGCCACCAGTGAAGCTGTCAGAAGTAACTATGGCTACACCTTC.

This clonotype was counted many times. This chain connects TRBV14 to TRBJ1-1, with TRBD1 matching 10 bases. CDR1 SGHDN and CDR2 FVKESK come from the germline V gene. J lost 5 bases, V lost 6 bases, and 12 bases had no gene match. The CDR3 contains 16 residues. The CDR3 reads CASRPDRGPGFTEAFF. The CDR3 DNA sequence: TGTGCCAGCAGACCAGACAGGGGGCCTGGGTTTACTGAAGCTTTCTTT.

This clonotype was seen more than once but under ten times. The J gene is TRBJ2-2, the V gene TRBV29-1; D tentatively reads TRBD1 or TRBD2 (10 bases each). V lost 7 bases to trimming and J lost 4 bases, with 31 bases between them. Germline CDR1 is SQVTM and CDR2 is ANQGSEA. This CDR3 is 19 amino acids long. As DNA, the CDR3 is TGCAGCGCCGAATCCGGGACAGGGGAGCGGGGGGGCGGCACCGGGGAGCTGTTTTTT. This sequence encodes CSAESGTGERGGGTGELFF.